This TCR beta chain was retrieved from a study of cytomegalovirus exposure and HLA in healthy donors. Both 60 Vbeta primers and 13 Jbeta primers went into the PCR. Using immunoSEQ multiplex PCR, the repertoire was profiled, and TCRdb retains in-frame clones only, with some absent. The sample has 150,000 to 200,000 clones; 75% to 90% are singletons. The germline gives CDR1 ENHRY, CDR2 SYGVKD. V was pared by 3 bases and J by 8 bases, with 13 bases between. This CDR3 is built from 14 residues. The material sequenced was PBMCs. This receptor was identified in a man aged 18 to 29 in good health and CMV-seropositive. The V and J genes are TRBV10-3 and TRBJ1-4, with TRBD1 as a possible D gene (5 bases). Here the CDR3 DNA reads TGTGCCATCAGTGAATCAGGGTTCGGGGAAAAACTGTTTTTT. It is translated as CAISESGFGEKLFF.